What follows are 15 T cell receptor beta chains derived from one specimen sequenced in a study of blood T cells in healthy people across ages. Alongside a J-beta primer mix, a sample-barcoded 5' primer served in a second PCR lasting about 7 to 11 cycles. MiXCR, run by TCRdb on the 5' RACE reads, gives a single entry per CDR3 protein. This table has approximately 940,000 distinct CDR3 sequences, 45% to 50% appearing once. The sample consisted of blood. These receptors all come from a man younger than 40 in good health.

This clonotype was counted a few times. The rearrangement uses TRBV7-2 and TRBJ2-5, with 9 bases fitting TRBD1. Germline V gene sequence: CDR1 SGHTA, CDR2 FQGNSA. The length of the CDR3 is 15 residues. Losses at the gene ends were 5 bases for V and 2 bases for J; bases not matched to a gene: 6. The chain's CDR3 is CASSMGQGGQETQYF. The CDR3 DNA reads TGTGCCAGCAGCATGGGACAGGGCGGGCAAGAGACCCAGTACTTC.

The sample holds a few counts of this clonotype. CDR3 DNA sequence: TGCAGTGCTAGAGCGCGGGCGGGGCAATTGGCCTACGAGCAGTACTTC. It translates to CSARARAGQLAYEQYF. The genes are TRBV20-1 and TRBJ2-5; tentatively, D is TRBD2 (6 bases). The end of the DNA is better explained by TRBJ2-7, so the J call may be wrong. The CDR3 spans 16 residues. Germline V lookup: CDR1 DFQATT, CDR2 SNEGSKA (reference sequence).

The V gene is TRBV10-3, the J gene TRBJ1-2; 10 nucleotides agree with TRBD1. Unmatched junction bases numbered 2, after V lost 7 bases and J lost 3 bases. Germline lookup yields CDR1 ENHRY and CDR2 SYGVKD. The CDR3 is made up of 13 amino acids. The CDR3 loop is CAIKGTGDYGYTF. DNA of the CDR3: TGTGCCATCAAAGGGACAGGGGACTATGGCTACACCTTC.

The CDR3 spells CASSLRGTGDLVEGYTF. The CDR3 nucleotides are TGTGCCAGCAGTTTACGGGGGACAGGGGATTTAGTAGAGGGCTACACCTTC. The genes are TRBV27 and TRBJ1-2; the match to TRBD1 covers 10 bases. The CDR3 spans 17 residues. The V segment lost 2 bases and the J segment 8 bases; nucleotides outside the gene matches: 14. CDR1 is MNHEY and CDR2 is SMNVEV in the germline V gene (reference sequence).

The chain joins TRBV13 to TRBJ2-3, with D hard to call. Trimming stripped 5 bases from V and 1 base from J, with 10 bases between. From germline, CDR1 is PRHDT and CDR2 FYEKMQ (reference sequence). The CDR3 consists of 14 residues. The CDR3: CASSPHPRTDTQYF. The CDR3 DNA reads TGTGCCAGCAGCCCTCACCCCCGCACAGATACGCAGTATTTT.

The chain combines TRBV10-3 with TRBJ2-1, with D possibly matching TRBD1 (5 bases). Germline V gene data show CDR1 as ENHRY and CDR2 as SYGVKD. Trimming cost V 4 bases and J 1 base, with 14 bases left between them. CDR3 length: 16 residues. CDR3 in amino acids: CAISVGRQGSYNEQFF. DNA of the CDR3: TGTGCCATCAGTGTAGGCCGGCAGGGATCCTACAATGAGCAGTTCTTC.

The chain joins TRBV6-5 to TRBJ1-3; D gene unclear. CDR3 length equals 18 residues. In germline, CDR1 is MNHEY, CDR2 SVGAGI. V was pared by 4 bases and J by 0 bases, with 19 bases between. This chain's CDR3 is CASSFSSPGSRSGNTIYF. The CDR3 region has the DNA TGTGCCAGCAGTTTTTCATCCCCCGGGAGCCGCTCTGGAAACACCATATATTTT.

The chain is built from TRBV6-5 and TRBJ2-7; D remains ambiguous. The J call is uncertain, as TRBJ2-5 better fits the DNA end. Germline lookup yields CDR1 MNHEY and CDR2 SVGAGI. The CDR3 length is 13 residues. The DNA of the CDR3 is TGTGCCAGCAGTTACGGATTCGTCGGGACCCAGTACTTC. It encodes CASSYGFVGTQYF.

J is TRBJ2-7 and V is TRBV10-3; 14 bases line up with TRBD2. The CDR3 is 17 residues long. From germline, CDR1 is ENHRY and CDR2 SYGVKD. This chain's CDR3 is CTTSEGLAGANSYEQYF. The CDR3 DNA is TGTACCACCAGTGAGGGACTAGCGGGGGCCAACTCCTACGAGCAGTACTTC.

The chain recombines TRBV6-5 with TRBJ2-3; D gene ambiguous. Germline lookup yields CDR1 MNHEY and CDR2 SVGAGI. Deletions cut 2 bases from V and 2 bases from J, with 5 bases between. The CDR3 contains 13 residues. The CDR3 sequence is CASSYDNTDTQYF. CDR3 sequence (DNA): TGTGCCAGCAGTTACGACAACACAGATACGCAGTATTTT.

The rearrangement links TRBV11-2 to TRBJ2-3; D may be TRBD2 (5 bases). Germline values: CDR1 SGHAT, CDR2 FQNNGV. The CDR3 has 17 residues. Trimming pared 1 base from V and 2 bases from J, leaving 16 bases between. DNA of the CDR3: TGTGCCAGCAGCTTAGGGGCGGGCGGAAAAAACACAGATACGCAGTATTTT. It specifies CASSLGAGGKNTDTQYF.

This chain joins TRBV12-3 or TRBV12-4 and TRBJ2-1; TRBD2 matches 10 bases. Trimming cost V 1 base and J 6 bases; bases outside gene matches: 6. The CDR3 spans 16 residues. The CDR3 nucleotides are TGTGCCAGCAGTTTAGAGCGGGGGGGCCCCGCCAATGAGCAGTTCTTC. Its translation is CASSLERGGPANEQFF.

V is TRBV5-1 and J is TRBJ1-2; tentative D call: TRBD1 (5 bases). The germline V gene encodes CDR1 SGHRS and CDR2 YFSETQ. The V and J ends lost 5 bases and 5 bases respectively, with 16 bases between them. The CDR3 covers 14 residues. The CDR3 protein is CASSGAGLGYGYTF. The CDR3 DNA follows: TGCGCCAGCAGTGGGGCAGGTTTAGGATATGGCTACACCTTC.

This chain links TRBV3-1 with TRBJ2-7; TRBD1 matches 7 bases. V trimming: 0 bases; J trimming: 4 bases; junction bases outside the gene matches: 3. From germline, CDR1 is LGHDT and CDR2 YNNKEL (reference sequence). This CDR3 has 14 residues. Here the CDR3 reads CASSQDAQGYEQYF. DNA of the CDR3: TGTGCCAGCAGCCAAGATGCACAGGGGTACGAGCAGTACTTC.

The chain carries TRBV9 and TRBJ2-3, with D unresolved. The CDR3 is 16 amino acids. Trimming removed 0 bases from V and 0 bases from J, with 11 bases in between. Germline CDR1 reads SGDLS; CDR2 reads YYNGEE. The DNA of the CDR3 is TGTGCCAGCAGCGTAGCTTCGGCGGCTAGCACAGATACGCAGTATTTT. Translating gives CASSVASAASTDTQYF. Complete variable domain (other parts from reference TRBV9 and TRBJ2-3): DSGVTQTPKHLITATGQRVTLRCSPRSGDLSVYWYQQSLDQGLQFLIQYYNGEERAKGNILERFSAQQFPDLHSELNLSSLELGDSALYFCASSVASAASTDTQYFGPGTRLTVL.